This T cell receptor beta chain was sequenced during a study of post-analysis software for immune sequencing data. The overall study: Relapsing-remitting, secondary progressive and progressive-relapsing multiple sclerosis courses were included. Study observations and caveats: Higher frequency in patients than in controls was seen for 5 or 6 TRBV segments, with TRBV5-6, TRBV5-1 and TRBV20-1 among them. Samples sharing a preparation batch grouped tightly together when assessed by F measure. Those with multiple sclerosis, the patient group, showed significantly lower normalized Chao1 diversity than controls.

On this clonotype: Its matching antigen is unknown.

After removal of 0 bases from V and 10 bases from J, the junction contained 10 bases not matched to a gene. This CDR3 comprises 14 residues. Germline lookup yields CDR1 SGHRS and CDR2 YFSETQ. Unique molecular identifiers were present in the TCR beta cDNA libraries. TCRdb reprocessed the PCR reads with MiXCR, giving one entry per CDR3 protein. This sample carries roughly 570,000 distinct CDR3 sequences, around 36% of them seen once, and the ten largest clones take approximately 6%. Material for sequencing was blood. This rearrangement joins TRBV5-1 to TRBJ2-7, with 7 bases matching TRBD1. The source of this sequence is a girl aged 2 to 17 with multiple sclerosis. The CDR3 nucleotides are TGCGCCAGCAGCTTGGTAGGGGGCGGATCGGCCCAGTACTTC. Its protein product is CASSLVGGGSAQYF.